The 17 T cell receptor beta chains in this list originate from one sample, sequenced in a study of blood T cell repertoires in COVID-19. The table came from immunoSEQ multiplex PCR; TCRdb's copy has only in-frame clones and leaves some out. The sample holds about 400,000 clones, 70% to 90% seen once. Sample: PBMCs or T cells enriched from blood (not recorded which). The receptors were sampled from a woman aged 18-29 years with acute COVID-19.

The chain links TRBV19 to TRBJ2-1; the match to TRBD1 covers 10 bases. Germline V gene data show CDR1 as LNHDA and CDR2 as SQIVND (reference sequence). This CDR3 contains 17 residues. After removal of 3 bases from V and 3 bases from J, the junction contained 8 bases not matched to a gene. CDR3 sequence (DNA): TGTGCCAGTAGTATCTACTCGACAGGGGGCTTCTACAATGAGCAGTTCTTC. Its protein product is CASSIYSTGGFYNEQFF.

The chain joins TRBV27 to TRBJ2-7, with 11 bases that match TRBD2. V lost 3 bases to trimming and J lost 1 base; unmatched junction nucleotides: 2. Germline V CDR1 and CDR2: MNHEY, SMNVEV (reference sequence). The CDR3 loop spans 15 amino acids. DNA for the CDR3: TGTGCCAGCAGTTTCGGGACTAGCGGATCCTACGAGCAGTACTTC. Protein sequence: CASSFGTSGSYEQYF.

The J gene is TRBJ2-1, the V gene TRBV7-8; 12 bases map to TRBD2. Germline V gives CDR1 SGHVS, CDR2 FQNEAQ. The CDR3 length is 16 residues. The V segment lost 2 bases and the J segment 6 bases; nucleotides outside the gene matches: 5. The CDR3 spells CASSLSRLAGVNEQFF. CDR3 DNA: TGTGCCAGCAGCTTATCTCGACTAGCGGGAGTCAATGAGCAGTTCTTC.

The chain is built from TRBV5-1 and TRBJ1-2; 7 bases align to TRBD1. The V gene end was trimmed by 5 bases and the J gene end by 3 bases; junction bases not matched to a gene: 10. Germline V gene lookup returns CDR1 SGHRS and CDR2 YFSETQ. The CDR3 contains 15 residues. The CDR3 sequence is CASSLARGDDYGYTF. The CDR3 nucleotides read TGCGCCAGCAGTCTGGCCAGGGGGGATGACTATGGCTACACCTTC.

The genes are TRBV19 and TRBJ1-6, with a tentative D call TRBD1 (6 bases). Between the trimmed V and J ends, which lost 5 bases and 7 bases, there was a span of 18 bases. Germline CDR1 reads LNHDA; CDR2 reads SQIVND (reference sequence). The CDR3 consists of 16 residues. CDR3 in amino acids: CASSADRYLGNSPLHF. The CDR3 DNA follows: TGTGCCAGTAGTGCGGACAGATACCTTGGCAATTCACCCCTCCACTTT. The whole variable domain, remainder taken from reference TRBV19 and TRBJ1-6, is DGGITQSPKYLFRKEGQNVTLSCEQNLNHDAMYWYRQDPGQGLRLIYYSQIVNDFQKGDIAEGYSVSREKKESFPLTVTSAQKNPTAFYLCASSADRYLGNSPLHFGNGTRLTVT.

V gene TRBV25-1 combines with J gene TRBJ2-1, with D possibly matching TRBD2 (7 bases). The CDR3 loop spans 13 amino acids. Germline V gene data show CDR1 as MGHDK and CDR2 as SYGVNS. Deletions cut 2 bases from V and 9 bases from J, with 11 bases between. CDR3 coding DNA: TGTGCCAGCAGTGAACCGCGGGGGCTTGAGCAGTTCTTC. This codes for CASSEPRGLEQFF.

The rearrangement uses TRBV7-2 and TRBJ2-3, with 7 bases aligning to TRBD2. Trimming took 0 bases from V and 5 from J; bases not matched to a gene: 5. Germline V gene data show CDR1 as SGHTA and CDR2 as FQGNSA. The CDR3 covers 15 residues. In nucleotides, the CDR3 is TGTGCCAGCAGCTTAGCTGGCGGGAGTGGAGATACGCAGTATTTT. The encoded protein is CASSLAGGSGDTQYF. Based on the CDR3 plus reference TRBV7-2 and TRBJ2-3, the full variable domain is GAGVSQSPSNKVTEKGKDVELRCDPISGHTALYWYRQSLGQGLEFLIYFQGNSAPDKSGLPSDRFSAERTGGSVSTLTIQRTQQEDSAVYLCASSLAGGSGDTQYFGPGTRLTVL.

The V call is TRBV6-5, the J call TRBJ1-2, with 7 bases that match TRBD1. Germline V gene sequence: CDR1 MNHEY, CDR2 SVGAGI. With 5 bases clipped from V and 4 bases from J, the junction kept 4 bases outside the gene matches. This CDR3 is built from 13 residues. The CDR3 is CASSRTGAYGYTF. CDR3 DNA: TGTGCCAGCAGTCGAACAGGGGCCTATGGCTACACCTTC.

The V gene is TRBV18, the J gene TRBJ1-1, with a weak D call TRBD1 (6 bases). Trimming took off 3 bases at V and 1 base at J, with 12 bases between the two ends. CDR3 length: 15 residues. Germline CDR1 is KGHSH and CDR2 is LQKENI. CDR3 bases: TGTGCCAGCTCACCTTCCCACAGGGAGAACACTGAAGCTTTCTTT. Translated: CASSPSHRENTEAFF.

The rearrangement links TRBV18 to TRBJ2-7, with 8 positions matching TRBD2. Germline CDR1 KGHSH, CDR2 LQKENI. V shed 4 bases and J 3 bases; nucleotides not matched to a gene: 14. This CDR3 comprises 17 residues. CDR3 DNA sequence: TGTGCCAGCTCACTCGCGCTGTATAGCGGGGCGTACTACGAGCAGTACTTC. Protein product: CASSLALYSGAYYEQYF.

J is TRBJ1-6 and V is TRBV7-6; the D is unclear. Germline V gene data show CDR1 as SGHVS and CDR2 as FNYEAQ. Trimming pared 1 base from V and 9 bases from J, leaving 13 bases between. This CDR3 is 15 amino acids long. The CDR3, as DNA: TGTGCCAGCAGCTTAGAAGATACAGCGGGTTCACCCCTCCACTTT. It translates to CASSLEDTAGSPLHF.

The V and J genes are TRBV19 and TRBJ1-1, with D possibly TRBD1 on 5 matching bases. Trimming shortened V by 4 bases and J by 1 base, and 13 bases separated the two germline ends. This CDR3 comprises 15 residues. CDR1 and CDR2 from the germline V gene are LNHDA and SQIVND (reference sequence). The CDR3 nucleotides read TGTGCCAGTAGTACACAAGGACATGGGAACACTGAAGCTTTCTTT. This codes for CASSTQGHGNTEAFF.

The rearrangement uses TRBV2 and TRBJ1-5; D might be TRBD1 (5 bases). Looked up from germline, CDR1 is SNHLY and CDR2 is FYNNEI. The CDR3 totals 14 residues. Trimming left V 4 bases short and J 5 bases short, with 12 bases between. The CDR3 nucleotides read TGTGCCAGCAGTGTGGGGGGAGGGGATCAGCCCCAGCATTTT. It specifies CASSVGGGDQPQHF.

This clone has just one count. J is TRBJ2-5 and V is TRBV18; possibly TRBD2 for D (5 bases). CDR3 size: 12 residues. CDR1 KGHSH and CDR2 LQKENI come from the germline V gene. V was clipped by 5 bases and J by 3 bases, with 7 bases between them. The CDR3 sequence: CASSKAEETQYF. CDR3 in DNA: TGTGCCAGCTCAAAAGCGGAAGAGACCCAGTACTTC.

The chain links TRBV4-1 to TRBJ1-3, with TRBD1 identical over 7 bases. The germline V gene encodes CDR1 MGHRA and CDR2 YSYEKL. This CDR3 has 17 residues. Losses at the gene ends were 2 bases for V and 2 bases for J; bases not matched to a gene: 9. The CDR3 loop reads CASSQHTTGDAGNTIYF. Here the CDR3 DNA reads TGCGCCAGCAGCCAACACACCACAGGGGATGCTGGAAACACCATATATTTT.

The chain has TRBV15 and TRBJ1-1, with 7 bases that match TRBD1. The CDR3 is made up of 16 amino acids. Germline V CDR1 and CDR2: LNHNV, YYDKDF (reference sequence). V trimming: 0 bases; J trimming: 3 bases; junction bases outside the gene matches: 7. CDR3 coding DNA: TGTGCCACCAGCAGAGAATTGGCAGGGGGAGACACTGAAGCTTTCTTT. Residues: CATSRELAGGDTEAFF.

The CDR3 nucleotides are TGTGCCAGTAGCTATTCCTGGCGAGGACAGGTTTTATCACCCCTCCACTTT. Its translation: CASSYSWRGQVLSPLHF. The gene calls are TRBV19 and TRBJ1-6; TRBD1 aligns across 7 bases. Germline values: CDR1 LNHDA, CDR2 SQIVND (reference sequence). This CDR3 has 17 amino acids. The V and J ends lost 6 bases and 10 bases, in that order; junction bases with no gene match: 18.